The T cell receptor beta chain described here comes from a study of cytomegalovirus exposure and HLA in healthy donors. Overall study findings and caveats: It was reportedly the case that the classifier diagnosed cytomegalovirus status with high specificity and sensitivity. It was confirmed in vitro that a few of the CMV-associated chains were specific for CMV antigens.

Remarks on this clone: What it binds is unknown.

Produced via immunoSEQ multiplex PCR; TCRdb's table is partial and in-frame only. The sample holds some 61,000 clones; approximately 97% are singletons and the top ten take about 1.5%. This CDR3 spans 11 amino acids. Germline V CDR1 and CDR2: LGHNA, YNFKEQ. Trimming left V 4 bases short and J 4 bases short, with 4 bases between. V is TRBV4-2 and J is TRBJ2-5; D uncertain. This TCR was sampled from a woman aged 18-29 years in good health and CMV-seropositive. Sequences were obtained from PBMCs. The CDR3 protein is CASSRGETQYF. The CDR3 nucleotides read TGTGCCAGCAGCCGAGGAGAGACCCAGTACTTC.